Below are 8 T cell receptor beta chains sequenced from a single sample in a study of siplizumab effects on memory and regulatory T cells. Clones were sequenced by immunoSEQ multiplex PCR, and TCRdb holds only the in-frame ones, with some missing. Of approximately 100,000 clones in the sample, more than 85% were seen once. Material: CD4+ T cells sorted from blood. The origin of the receptors is a human donor in good health. Some clones in this sample may be carry-over from other donors' samples.

The count of this clone is one. The chain joins TRBV9 to TRBJ2-2; 10 nucleotides align to TRBD2. Germline V lookup: CDR1 SGDLS, CDR2 YYNGEE. The CDR3 consists of 16 residues. Trimming took 2 bases from V and 7 from J; bases not matched to a gene: 8. CDR3: CASSVASGSNHGELFF. In nucleotides, the CDR3 is TGTGCCAGCAGCGTGGCTAGCGGGAGTAATCACGGGGAGCTGTTTTTT.

The gene calls are TRBV18 and TRBJ2-7; TRBD1 matches at 7 bases. Germline CDR1 KGHSH, CDR2 LQKENI. The CDR3 runs to 15 residues. Germline trimming cut 1 base from V and 2 bases from J; bases unmatched to any gene: 5. CDR3 in amino acids: CASSPQTGITYEQYF. The CDR3 DNA reads as TGTGCCAGCTCACCACAGACAGGGATAACCTACGAGCAGTACTTC.

The chain has TRBV19 and TRBJ1-2; 8 bases are a match to TRBD1. The junction had 3 bases not matched to a gene; V was cut back by 6 bases and J by 3 bases. This CDR3 is built from 13 residues. In germline, CDR1 is LNHDA, CDR2 SQIVND (reference sequence). The CDR3 sequence: CASSVQGDYGYTF. Here the CDR3 DNA reads TGTGCCAGTAGCGTACAGGGGGACTATGGCTACACCTTC. Filled out from reference TRBV19 and TRBJ1-2, the complete variable domain reads DGGITQSPKYLFRKEGQNVTLSCEQNLNHDAMYWYRQDPGQGLRLIYYSQIVNDFQKGDIAEGYSVSREKKESFPLTVTSAQKNPTAFYLCASSVQGDYGYTFGSGTRLTVV.

The chain links TRBV7-9 to TRBJ2-7; 10 nucleotides line up with TRBD1. This CDR3 spans 15 amino acids. The germline V gene encodes CDR1 SEHNR and CDR2 FQNEAQ (reference sequence). J was trimmed by 0 bases and V by 8 bases; bases with no gene match: 7. CDR3 nucleotide sequence: TGTGCCAGCCAAGAGGGGACAGGGGTCTCCTACGAGCAGTACTTC. Residues: CASQEGTGVSYEQYF.

The chain recombines TRBV12-5 with TRBJ2-1; 7 bases are shared with TRBD2. The CDR3 runs to 15 residues. The ends lost 6 bases at V and 7 bases at J; junction bases unmatched: 12. Germline V lookup: CDR1 LGHNT, CDR2 FRNRAP. CDR3 bases: TGTGCTAGTGGCGCTCGAACGGGGAGGGTAAATGAGCAGTTCTTC. It is translated as CASGARTGRVNEQFF.

V is TRBV7-3 and J is TRBJ2-6; D is perhaps TRBD2 (5 bases). Germline values: CDR1 SGHTA, CDR2 FQGTGA. V was shortened by 0 bases and J by 4 bases, with 13 bases between the two germline ends. The CDR3 consists of 17 residues. The CDR3 coding sequence is TGTGCCAGCAGCTTAACCGGGTCCACGGGAGGGGCCAACGTCCTGACTTTC. Translating it yields CASSLTGSTGGANVLTF.

V and J are TRBV5-1 and TRBJ1-2; D remains unclear. CDR1 SGHRS and CDR2 YFSETQ come from the germline V gene. The CDR3 totals 14 residues. Trimming removed 0 bases at V and 6 bases at J, with 12 bases between. This CDR3 reads CASSLGVGVNGYTF. CDR3 in DNA: TGCGCCAGCAGCTTGGGTGTCGGAGTCAATGGCTACACCTTC.

This chain connects TRBV9 to TRBJ2-3; 7 bases are shared with TRBD2. CDR1 SGDLS and CDR2 YYNGEE come from the germline V gene. The CDR3 is 15 amino acids. Losses at the gene ends were 2 bases for V and 3 bases for J; bases not matched to a gene: 6. The DNA for the CDR3 is TGTGCCAGCAGCGTTTCTGGCGGGAGAACAGATACGCAGTATTTT. It codes for CASSVSGGRTDTQYF.